The clone carrying this TCR beta chain was detected many times. Its specificity is not known. Unique molecular identifier tags were affixed to discrete cDNA molecules. TCRdb ran MiXCR on the 5' RACE reads and lists one entry per CDR3 protein. The sample has roughly 29,000 distinct CDR3 sequences; about 5.3% are singletons. The entry originates in a study of early T cells in non-severe SARS-CoV-2 infection. The wider study: Investigators sequenced bulk RNA drawn from unsorted whole blood, and chains remained unpaired. Study findings and constraints: The matching step, a VDJdb search, favored anti-spike CD8 responses and missed private and CD4 specificities.

V was clipped by 1 base and J by 4 bases, with 11 bases between them. The V gene's germline CDR1 is MNHNS and CDR2 SASEGT. The CDR3 sequence is 15 residues long. The chain is built from TRBV6-1 and TRBJ1-5; tentative D call: TRBD1 (6 bases). Sequenced sample: whole blood. This sequence originates from an adult who was a healthcare worker with PCR-confirmed SARS-CoV-2 infection or an uninfected control (not recorded which). CDR3: CASSEDRTENQPQHF. The CDR3 DNA follows: TGTGCCAGCAGTGAAGATAGGACAGAGAATCAGCCCCAGCATTTT.